This T cell receptor (beta chain) is drawn from a study of blood T cell repertoires in COVID-19. Study at large: COVID-19 samples from acute and convalescent phases originated in the United States, Italy and Spain.

The ends lost 7 bases at V and 8 bases at J; junction bases unmatched: 13. Germline V gives CDR1 LNHDA, CDR2 SQIVND (reference sequence). This CDR3 is 15 amino acids long. Study processing details: From reference gene primer amplification, estimates of nucleated cell counts were derived. Libraries were prepared by immunoSEQ multiplex PCR; TCRdb keeps only in-frame clonotypes and omits some of them. The DNA gave D and trimming, while V, J and clone size come from that table. The sample lists some 110,000 clones, around four fifths occurring once. This clonotype was sampled from a man aged 55-75 years with acute or convalescent COVID-19. The sample taken for sequencing was peripheral blood. This chain connects TRBV19 to TRBJ1-5, with 8 nucleotides matching TRBD1. In nucleotides, the CDR3 is TGTGCCAGTAATGCAGGGGGCTCGCCCGGGGAGCCCCAGCATTTT. Its translation: CASNAGGSPGEPQHF.